This T cell receptor (beta chain) comes out of a study of CD8+ T cells in alopecia areata. Findings and caveats of the study: Patients showed less clear TCR sequence sharing than mice, possibly partly because of HLA diversity.

The sequencing template was cDNA reverse transcribed from extracted RNA. Generated by immunoSEQ multiplex PCR, the TCRdb table keeps only in-frame clones and is missing some. The sample holds some 120,000 clones, roughly three fifths seen once. As to this clone: The antigen remains undetermined.

The CDR3 is made up of 14 amino acids. V was clipped by 2 bases and J by 5 bases, with 11 bases between them. CDR1 is SGHDT, CDR2 YYEEEE, per germline. This material consisted of CD4+ T cells sorted from blood, taken at week 0. This clonotype was sampled from a human donor with alopecia areata. This chain links TRBV5-6 with TRBJ1-5, with D perhaps TRBD1 (5 bases). The CDR3 DNA is TGTGCCAGCAGCTTTCGGCAGGGCGATCAGCCCCAGCATTTT. Amino acid sequence: CASSFRQGDQPQHF.